This T cell receptor beta chain was captured in a study of T cell responses to AZD1222 COVID-19 vaccine (dated by TCRdb to about 2021). Study-level background: AZD1222 recipients with second doses at about 4 weeks or about 12 weeks were pooled, because spike-specific TCR depth and breadth did not differ between schedules. A total of 233 trial participants underwent TCR sequencing, of whom more than 200 had received two doses of AZD1222 and about 26 had received two doses of the MenACWY control vaccine. Trial participants were enrolled by age into subgroups of 18-55, 56-69 and 70-plus years, and roughly 150, 30 and 60 TCR-sequenced participants, respectively, were included in these subgroups.

V lost 1 base and J lost 0 bases; the stretch between them is 13 bases long. Via the germline V gene (reference sequence), CDR1 is LGHDT and CDR2 YNNKEL. Counted from cysteine to phenylalanine, this CDR3 has 17 amino acids. Only the CDR3 part of the read is kept: 51 bases, read in frame from the first base. The time point label for this specimen denotes: baseline before first vaccination. The vaccinee samples were drawn from two UK trials, COV001 and COV002, one of which was a single-blind randomized controlled phase 2/3 trial testing AZD1222 (ChAdOx1 nCoV-19) in healthy adults. Trial participant PBMC samples were collected at day 0 and day 28 after the second dose for TCRbeta chain sequencing. Concerning this clone: No cognate antigen has been identified for it. No base quality values were provided; no much bigger clone lies one nucleotide off.

The CDR3 regions of human TCRbeta chains were subjected to immunosequencing. The published analysis was carried out like this. TCRs in the repertoires were compared against a reference library of SARS-CoV-2-specific TCRs that had been generated with the MIRA antigen-specificity platform. Breadth was defined as the fraction of unique TCRs that were SARS-CoV-2-associated. Depth was defined as the fraction of total T cells that were SARS-CoV-2-associated. Each spike-specific TCR was assigned to its reactive spike region and to a CD4 or CD8 class using the MIRA data. Log10-transformed breadth and depth values were compared by one-way ANOVA with Sidak's multiple comparisons tests. In TCRdb, the immuneACCESS table is reduced to in-frame sequences with V and J assigned. These tables do not hold every clone; where another copy was compared, an unresolved V gene accounts for under half, and the others remain unexplained. V, J and clone size are those of that table, while D and trimming were read from the DNA. This sample is represented by roughly 110,000 clones; roughly 90% of them were singletons. Clones ranked in the top ten supply about 7% of the sample.

General conclusions and limits of the study: Because no day 14 peak-response samples were available, the repertoires could be characterized only after the peak T cell response. Only five or six AZD1222 recipients were SARS-CoV-2 seropositive at baseline, limiting conclusions about previously exposed vaccinees. Spike-specific TCR breadth and depth rose significantly after two AZD1222 doses compared with day 0 and with MenACWY recipients. Reportedly, close to half of the unique spike-specific TCRs recognized epitopes lying outside the regions that are mutated in the B.1.351 and B.1.1.7 variants. Participants were mostly white British, with more females than males. The authors suggested clonal diversity may have been underestimated. In the small 56-69-year group, the increase in depth fell short of significance, most likely because of low power. CD4 TCRs associated with the vaccine covered the entire spike protein, and the dominant responses were in regions 160-218 and 743-854.

The source was peripheral blood, collected on day 0 of AZD1222 vaccination. This receptor was identified in an adult in good health. This sequence uses TRBV3-1 (or the pseudogene TRBV3-2) and TRBJ1-3, with an unclear D gene assignment. The sequence in DNA is TGTGCCAGCAGCCAAGGGAATCCCTCGGCCTCTGGAAACACCATATATTTT. Translated, it reads CASSQGNPSASGNTIYF.